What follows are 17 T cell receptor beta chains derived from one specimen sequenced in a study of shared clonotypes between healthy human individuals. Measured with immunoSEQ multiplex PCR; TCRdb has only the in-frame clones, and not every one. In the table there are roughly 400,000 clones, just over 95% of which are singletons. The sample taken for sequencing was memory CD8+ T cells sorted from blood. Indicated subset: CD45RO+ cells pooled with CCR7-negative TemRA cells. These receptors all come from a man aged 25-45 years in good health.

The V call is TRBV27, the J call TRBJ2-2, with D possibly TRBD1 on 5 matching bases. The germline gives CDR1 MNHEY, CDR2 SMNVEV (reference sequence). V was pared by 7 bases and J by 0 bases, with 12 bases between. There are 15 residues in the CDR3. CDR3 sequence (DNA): TGTGCCAGCAAGATAGGGGCGTCGAACACCGGGGAGCTGTTTTTT. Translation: CASKIGASNTGELFF.

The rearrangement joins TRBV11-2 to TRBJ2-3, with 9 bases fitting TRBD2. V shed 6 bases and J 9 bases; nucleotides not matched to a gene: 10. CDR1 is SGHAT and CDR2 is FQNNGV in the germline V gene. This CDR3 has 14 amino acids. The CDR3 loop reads CASSPGTSWITQYF. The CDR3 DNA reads TGTGCCAGCAGTCCCGGGACTAGCTGGATCACGCAGTATTTT.

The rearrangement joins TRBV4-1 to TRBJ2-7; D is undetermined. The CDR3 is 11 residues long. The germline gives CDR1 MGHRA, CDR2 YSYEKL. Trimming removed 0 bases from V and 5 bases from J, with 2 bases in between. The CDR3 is CASSQDNEQYF. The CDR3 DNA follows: TGCGCCAGCAGCCAAGATAACGAGCAGTACTTC.

The CDR3 loop is CASSSMGRKNQPQHF. The CDR3, as DNA: TGTGCCAGCAGCTCGATGGGACGGAAAAATCAGCCCCAGCATTTT. The chain combines TRBV5-8 with TRBJ1-5; TRBD1 might be the D (5 bases). With 3 bases removed from V and 4 bases from J, the gap between germline ends came to 14 bases. CDR3 length: 15 residues. CDR1 and CDR2 from the germline V gene are SGHTS and YDEGEE.

CDR3 DNA: TGTGCCAGCAGCCCTCGGGGGTTCGGCACTGAAGCTTTCTTT. Translated: CASSPRGFGTEAFF. The chain joins TRBV28 to TRBJ1-1; D is possibly TRBD1 (5 bases). V was pared by 6 bases and J by 4 bases, with 15 bases between. The germline V gene encodes CDR1 MDHEN and CDR2 SYDVKM. The CDR3 is 14 residues long.

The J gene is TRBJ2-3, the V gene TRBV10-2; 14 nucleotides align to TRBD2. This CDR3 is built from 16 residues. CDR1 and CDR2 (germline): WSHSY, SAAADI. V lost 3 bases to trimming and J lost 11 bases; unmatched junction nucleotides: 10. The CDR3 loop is CASSEPGTSGSLGQYF. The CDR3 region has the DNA TGCGCCAGCAGTGAACCCGGGACTAGCGGGAGTTTAGGGCAGTATTTT.

The CDR3 nucleotides are TGCAGCGTGGCAGCGGGAGTTTGGGGTGTAGATACGCAGTATTTT. Protein sequence: CSVAAGVWGVDTQYF. This chain connects TRBV29-1 to TRBJ2-3, with 8 bases matching TRBD2. Losses at the gene ends were 6 bases for V and 5 bases for J; bases not matched to a gene: 13. CDR3 length: 15 amino acids. CDR1 SQVTM and CDR2 ANQGSEA come from the germline V gene.

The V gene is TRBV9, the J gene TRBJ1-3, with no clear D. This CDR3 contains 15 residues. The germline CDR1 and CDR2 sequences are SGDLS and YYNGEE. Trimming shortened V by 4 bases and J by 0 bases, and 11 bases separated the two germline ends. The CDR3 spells CASSSDLSSGNTIYF. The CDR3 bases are TGTGCCAGCAGCTCGGACCTCAGCTCTGGAAACACCATATATTTT. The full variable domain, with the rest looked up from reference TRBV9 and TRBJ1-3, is DSGVTQTPKHLITATGQRVTLRCSPRSGDLSVYWYQQSLDQGLQFLIQYYNGEERAKGNILERFSAQQFPDLHSELNLSSLELGDSALYFCASSSDLSSGNTIYFGEGSWLTVV.

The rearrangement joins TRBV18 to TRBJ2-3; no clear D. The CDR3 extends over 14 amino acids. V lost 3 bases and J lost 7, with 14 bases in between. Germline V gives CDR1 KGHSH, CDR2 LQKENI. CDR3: CASSPLDGMNTQYF. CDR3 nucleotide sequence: TGTGCCAGCTCACCTCTGGACGGAATGAATACGCAGTATTTT.

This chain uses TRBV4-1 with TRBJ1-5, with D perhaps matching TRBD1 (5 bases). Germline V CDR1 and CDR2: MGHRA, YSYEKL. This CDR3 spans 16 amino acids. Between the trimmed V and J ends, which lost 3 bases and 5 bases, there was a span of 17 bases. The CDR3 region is CASSQVGTELYQPQHF. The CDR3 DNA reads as TGCGCCAGCAGCCAGGTTGGGACCGAACTTTATCAGCCCCAGCATTTT.

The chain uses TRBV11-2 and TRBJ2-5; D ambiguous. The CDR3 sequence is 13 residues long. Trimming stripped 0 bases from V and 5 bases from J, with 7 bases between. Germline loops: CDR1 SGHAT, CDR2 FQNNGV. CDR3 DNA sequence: TGTGCCAGCAGCTTAGAGGCCGGGGAGACCCAGTACTTC. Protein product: CASSLEAGETQYF. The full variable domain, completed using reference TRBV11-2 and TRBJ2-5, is EAGVAQSPRYKIIEKRQSVAFWCNPISGHATLYWYQQILGQGPKLLIQFQNNGVVDDSQLPKDRFSAERLKGVDSTLKIQPAKLEDSAVYLCASSLEAGETQYFGPGTRLLVL.

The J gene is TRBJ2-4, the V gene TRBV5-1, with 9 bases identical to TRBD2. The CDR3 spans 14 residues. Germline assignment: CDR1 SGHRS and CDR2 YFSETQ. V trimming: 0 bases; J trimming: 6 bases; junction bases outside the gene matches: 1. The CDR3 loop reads CASSLGLAVNIQYF. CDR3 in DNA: TGCGCCAGCAGCTTGGGACTAGCGGTAAACATTCAGTACTTC.

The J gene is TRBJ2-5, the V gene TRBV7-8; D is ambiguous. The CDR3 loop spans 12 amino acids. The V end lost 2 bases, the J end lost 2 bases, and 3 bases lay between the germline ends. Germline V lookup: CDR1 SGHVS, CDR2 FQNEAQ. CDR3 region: CASSLQQETQYF. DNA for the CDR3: TGTGCCAGCAGCTTACAGCAAGAGACCCAGTACTTC.

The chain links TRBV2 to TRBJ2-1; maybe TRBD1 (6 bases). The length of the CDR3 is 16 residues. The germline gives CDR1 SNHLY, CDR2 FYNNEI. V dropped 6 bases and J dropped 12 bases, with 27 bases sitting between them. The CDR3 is CASRHRVGMVQSWQFF. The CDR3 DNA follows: TGTGCCAGCAGACACAGGGTGGGGATGGTACAATCGTGGCAGTTCTTC.

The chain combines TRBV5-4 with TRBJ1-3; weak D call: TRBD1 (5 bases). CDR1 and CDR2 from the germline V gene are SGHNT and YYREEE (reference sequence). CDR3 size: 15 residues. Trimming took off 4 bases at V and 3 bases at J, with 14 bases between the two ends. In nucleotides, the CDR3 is TGTGCCAGCAGCCACCGGGGGGAAGGTGGAAACACCATATATTTT. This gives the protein CASSHRGEGGNTIYF.

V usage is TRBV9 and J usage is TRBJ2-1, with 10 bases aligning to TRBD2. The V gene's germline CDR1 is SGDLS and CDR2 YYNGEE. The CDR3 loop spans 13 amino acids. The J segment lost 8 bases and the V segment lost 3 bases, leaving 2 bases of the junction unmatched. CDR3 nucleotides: TGTGCCAGCAGCGGACTAGCGGGCCATGAGCAGTTCTTC. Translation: CASSGLAGHEQFF.

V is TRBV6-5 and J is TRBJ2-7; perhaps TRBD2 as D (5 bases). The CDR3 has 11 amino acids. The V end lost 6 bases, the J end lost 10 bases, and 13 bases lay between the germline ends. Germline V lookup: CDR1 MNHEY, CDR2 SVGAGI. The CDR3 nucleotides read TGTGCCAGCAGAGAGGCGGGTTACCAGTACTTC. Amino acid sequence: CASREAGYQYF.